This T cell receptor beta chain was identified in a study of blood T cells in healthy people across ages. Study context: Researchers report that template switching captured about one barcoded beta molecule per two T cells. Whole-study findings and limits: A greater number of naive CD4+ cells and higher diversity distinguished long-lived donors from aged donors. Measured against age, TCR beta diversity per million T cells decreased in a roughly linear manner.

Many counts were recorded for this clonotype. Its antigen is currently unknown. The germline gives CDR1 SQVTM, CDR2 ANQGSEA. The CDR3 spans 12 residues. V was trimmed by 6 bases and J by 6 bases, leaving 15 bases between them. The donors, aged roughly 6 to 95, were healthy Caucasians from Russia. Then a second PCR, running roughly 7 to 12 cycles, was carried out with a sample-barcoded 5' primer and a J-beta primer mix. TCRdb analysed the 5' RACE reads with MiXCR anew, one entry per CDR3 protein. Here the sample spans about 650,000 distinct CDR3 sequences, about 51% being singletons. What was sequenced was blood. The V call is TRBV29-1, the J call TRBJ2-7; the D gene is possibly TRBD1 (5 bases). The receptor comes from a woman older than 75 in good health. CDR3 region: CSVGQGSREQYF. As DNA, the CDR3 is TGCAGCGTCGGGCAGGGAAGTCGCGAGCAGTACTTC.